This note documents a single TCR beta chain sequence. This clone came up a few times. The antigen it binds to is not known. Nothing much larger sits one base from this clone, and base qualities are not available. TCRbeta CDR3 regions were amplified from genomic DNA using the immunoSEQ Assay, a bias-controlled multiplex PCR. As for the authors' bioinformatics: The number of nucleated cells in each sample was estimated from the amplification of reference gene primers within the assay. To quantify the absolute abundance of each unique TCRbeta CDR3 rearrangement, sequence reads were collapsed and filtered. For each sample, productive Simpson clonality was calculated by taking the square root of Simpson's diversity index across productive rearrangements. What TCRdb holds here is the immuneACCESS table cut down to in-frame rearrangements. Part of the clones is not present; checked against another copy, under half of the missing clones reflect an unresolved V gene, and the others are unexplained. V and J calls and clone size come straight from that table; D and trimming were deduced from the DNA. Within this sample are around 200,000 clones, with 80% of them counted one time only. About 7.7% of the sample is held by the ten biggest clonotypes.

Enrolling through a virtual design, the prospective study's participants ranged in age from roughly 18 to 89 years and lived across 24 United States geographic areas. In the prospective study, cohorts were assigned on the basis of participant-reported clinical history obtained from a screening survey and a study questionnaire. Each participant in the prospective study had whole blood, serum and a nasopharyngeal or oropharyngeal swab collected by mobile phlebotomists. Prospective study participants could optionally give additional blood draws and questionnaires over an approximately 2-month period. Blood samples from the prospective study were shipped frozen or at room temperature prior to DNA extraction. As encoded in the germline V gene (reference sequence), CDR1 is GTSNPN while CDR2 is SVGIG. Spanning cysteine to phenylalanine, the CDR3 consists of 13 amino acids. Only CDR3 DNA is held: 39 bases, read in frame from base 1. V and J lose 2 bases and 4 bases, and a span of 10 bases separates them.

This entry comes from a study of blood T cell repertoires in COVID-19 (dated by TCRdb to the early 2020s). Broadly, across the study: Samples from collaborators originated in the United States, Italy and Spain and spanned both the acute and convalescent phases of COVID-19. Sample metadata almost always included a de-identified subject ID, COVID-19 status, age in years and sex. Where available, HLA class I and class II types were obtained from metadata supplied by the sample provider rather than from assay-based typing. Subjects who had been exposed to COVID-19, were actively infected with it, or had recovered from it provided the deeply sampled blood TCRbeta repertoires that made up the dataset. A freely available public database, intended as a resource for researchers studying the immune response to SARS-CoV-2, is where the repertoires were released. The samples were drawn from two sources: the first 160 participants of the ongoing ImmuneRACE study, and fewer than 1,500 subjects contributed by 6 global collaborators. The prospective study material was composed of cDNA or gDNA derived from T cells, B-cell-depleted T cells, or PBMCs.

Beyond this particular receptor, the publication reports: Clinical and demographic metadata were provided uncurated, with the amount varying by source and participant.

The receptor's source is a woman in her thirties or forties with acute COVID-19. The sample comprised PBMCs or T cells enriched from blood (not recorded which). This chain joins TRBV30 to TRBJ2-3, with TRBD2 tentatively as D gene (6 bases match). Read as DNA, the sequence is TGTGCCTGGAGTTCGGGGGTGGCAGATACGCAGTATTTT. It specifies CAWSSGVADTQYF. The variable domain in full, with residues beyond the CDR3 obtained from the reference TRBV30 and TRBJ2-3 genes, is SQTIHQWPATLVQPVGSPLSLECTVEGTSNPNLYWYRQAAGRGLQLLFYSVGIGQISSEVPQNLSASRPQDRQFILSSKKLLLSDSGFYLCAWSSGVADTQYFGPGTRLTVL.